This T cell receptor (beta chain) was profiled in a study of T cell changes during pregnancy in multiple sclerosis. Only in-frame clones appear in the TCRdb table, and some are missing; sequencing was by immunoSEQ multiplex PCR. The sample carries over 50,000 clones, about nine tenths recorded once. The germline V gene encodes CDR1 SGHRS and CDR2 YFSETQ. The ends lost 3 bases at V and 9 bases at J; junction bases unmatched: 16. The CDR3 has 17 amino acids. This clone was detected once. This clonotype was obtained from a female donor in good health, enrolled as a control in a pregnancy study. The chain recombines TRBV5-1 with TRBJ2-1, with TRBD1 matching over 9 bases. The sample was peripheral blood, taken in the first trimester of pregnancy. The CDR3 nucleotides are TGCGCCAGCAGCTCCCGGCCCTCGGGACAGGGCGAAGGTGAGCAGTTCTTC. This codes for CASSSRPSGQGEGEQFF.